Described below is a single TCR beta chain sequence and its context. Its antigen is not identified. It was second doses at about 4 or about 12 weeks that were pooled. The data derive from a study of T cell responses to AZD1222 COVID-19 vaccine. Points from the study as a whole: No repertoire was sampled before or during the peak T cell response, only after it.

TCRdb's copy holds only in-frame clones and misses some; the assay was immunoSEQ multiplex PCR. The data show 80,000 to 90,000 clones, with about 88% seen just once and 4% to 5% held by the top ten. This CDR3 region has 13 residues. The germline gives CDR1 SNHLY, CDR2 FYNNEI. Trimming stripped 9 bases from V and 5 bases from J, with 13 bases between. The V gene is TRBV2, the J gene TRBJ1-4, with unresolved D. Source: peripheral blood, taken 28 days after the second AZD1222 dose. This TCR was sampled from an adult who received the AZD1222 COVID-19 vaccine. The chain's CDR3 is CASLTDYNEKLFF. The CDR3, as DNA: TGTGCCAGTTTAACAGACTACAATGAAAAACTGTTTTTT.